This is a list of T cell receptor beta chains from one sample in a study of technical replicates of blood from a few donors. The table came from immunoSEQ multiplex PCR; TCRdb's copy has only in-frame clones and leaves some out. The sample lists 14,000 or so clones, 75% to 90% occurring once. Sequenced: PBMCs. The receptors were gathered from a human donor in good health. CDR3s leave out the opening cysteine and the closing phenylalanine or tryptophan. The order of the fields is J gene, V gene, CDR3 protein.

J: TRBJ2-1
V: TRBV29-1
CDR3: SVEISGTSGRADQF

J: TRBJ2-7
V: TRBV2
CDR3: ASSGGAQTYNEQY

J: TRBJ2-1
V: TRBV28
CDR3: ASRKAGTSLF

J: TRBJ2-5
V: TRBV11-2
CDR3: ASSSRQAGQLQETQY

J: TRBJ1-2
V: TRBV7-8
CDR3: ASSPKGTAYGYT

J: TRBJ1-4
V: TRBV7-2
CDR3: ASSSMGAINEKLF

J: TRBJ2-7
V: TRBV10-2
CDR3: ASTGLAGDEQY

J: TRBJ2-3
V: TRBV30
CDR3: AWNGWEPTDTQY

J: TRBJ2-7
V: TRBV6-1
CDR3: ASSERSYEQY

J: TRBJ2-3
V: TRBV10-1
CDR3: ASSGPGQGTTDTQY

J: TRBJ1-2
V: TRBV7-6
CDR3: ASSKTGGGYT

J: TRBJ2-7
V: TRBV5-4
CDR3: ASSLDRQGVKEQY

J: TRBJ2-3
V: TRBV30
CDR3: AWARGVSTDTQY

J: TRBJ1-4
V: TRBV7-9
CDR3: ASSSTLGQGGEKLF

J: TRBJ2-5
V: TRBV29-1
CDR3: SVGLAGVRETQY

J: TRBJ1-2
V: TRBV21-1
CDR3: ASSTPTGANYGYT

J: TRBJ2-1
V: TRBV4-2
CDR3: ASSQDPTSGGSYNEQF

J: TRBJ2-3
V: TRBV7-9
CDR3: ASSSLAGEADTQY

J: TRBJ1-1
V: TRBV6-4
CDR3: ASSDLVNTEAF

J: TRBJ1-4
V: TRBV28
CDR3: ASSLLQGNEKLF

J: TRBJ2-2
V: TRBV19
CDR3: ASSLGQGTGELF

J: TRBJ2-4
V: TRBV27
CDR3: ASRGHLGGNIQY

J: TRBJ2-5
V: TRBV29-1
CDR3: SGPWMRRGETQY

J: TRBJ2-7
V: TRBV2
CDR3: ASSTRGQIYEQY

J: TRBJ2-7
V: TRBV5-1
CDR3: ASSLSGQSGEQY

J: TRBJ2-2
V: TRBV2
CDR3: ASSQWGLNTGELF

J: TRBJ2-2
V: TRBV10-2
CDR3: ASRPTSGEANTGELF

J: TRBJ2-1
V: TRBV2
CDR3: ASSRRTGGQF

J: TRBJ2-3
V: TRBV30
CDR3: AWSVAASKVTDTQY

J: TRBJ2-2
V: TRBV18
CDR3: ASSPDSGNTGELF

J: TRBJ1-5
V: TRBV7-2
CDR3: ASSLRGGNQPQH

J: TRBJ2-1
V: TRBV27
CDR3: ASSLAVGGRWNEQF